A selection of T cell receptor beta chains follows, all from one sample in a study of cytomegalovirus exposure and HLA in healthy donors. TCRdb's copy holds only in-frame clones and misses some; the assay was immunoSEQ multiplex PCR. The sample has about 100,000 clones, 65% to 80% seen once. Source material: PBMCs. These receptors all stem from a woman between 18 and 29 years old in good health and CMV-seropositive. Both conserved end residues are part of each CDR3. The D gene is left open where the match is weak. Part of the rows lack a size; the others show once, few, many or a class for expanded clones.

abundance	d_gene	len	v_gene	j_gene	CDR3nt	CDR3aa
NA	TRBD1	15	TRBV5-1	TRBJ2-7	TGCGCCAGCAGAGCTTTAGGGGGCACCGTCTACGAGCAGTACTTC	CASRALGGTVYEQYF
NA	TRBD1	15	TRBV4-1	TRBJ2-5	TGCGCCAGCAGCCAAGGAACAGGGGGCCCCGAGACCCAGTACTTC	CASSQGTGGPETQYF
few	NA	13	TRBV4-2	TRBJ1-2	TGTGCCAGCAGCCCACAGGGAACGGAGGGCTACACCTTC	CASSPQGTEGYTF
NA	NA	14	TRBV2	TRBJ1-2	TGTGCCAGCAGTGAAGCGCGCGGGGGGGGCGGCTACACCTTC	CASSEARGGGGYTF
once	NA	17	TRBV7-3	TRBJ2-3	TGTGCCAGCAGCTCCTATACTCTGAAACCCAGGGCAGATACGCAGTATTTT	CASSSYTLKPRADTQYF
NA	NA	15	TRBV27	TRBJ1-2	TGTGCCAGCAGTTTGGGCTCCCGGTTTCCGTATGGCTACACCTTC	CASSLGSRFPYGYTF
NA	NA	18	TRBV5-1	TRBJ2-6	TGCGCCAGCAGCTTGGGCGGCGCAAAGAGCTCTGGGGCCAACGTCCTGACTTTC	CASSLGGAKSSGANVLTF
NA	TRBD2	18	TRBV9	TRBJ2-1	TGTGCCAGCAGCGTAACCGGTCTAGCGGGAGGCCGGGGCGATGAGCAGTTCTTC	CASSVTGLAGGRGDEQFF
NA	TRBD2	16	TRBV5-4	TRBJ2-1	TGTGCCAGCAGTTTTACAGCGGGAGAATCCTACAATGAGCAGTTCTTC	CASSFTAGESYNEQFF
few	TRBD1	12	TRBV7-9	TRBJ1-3	TGTGCCAGCAGCTTAGGGGACCGGGACAGACGTTTT	CASSLGDRDRRF
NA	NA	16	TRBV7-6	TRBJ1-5	TGTGCCAGCAGCTTAGGGGGTGCGGGGAACGTGCAGCCCCAGCATTTT	CASSLGGAGNVQPQHF
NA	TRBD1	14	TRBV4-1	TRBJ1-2	TGCGCCAGCAGCCTGCCGGACAGGACGGGGAGCTACACCTTC	CASSLPDRTGSYTF
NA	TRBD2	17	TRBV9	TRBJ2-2	TGTGCCAGCAGCGTAGCGGGAGGGAAAAGGAACACCGGGGAGCTGTTTTTT	CASSVAGGKRNTGELFF
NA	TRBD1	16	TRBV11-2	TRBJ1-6	TGTGCCAGCAGCTTGCCCGGACAGGGCCATAATTCACCCCTCCACTTT	CASSLPGQGHNSPLHF
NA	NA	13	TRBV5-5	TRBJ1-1	TGTGCCAGCAGCTTCGCACAGATCACTGAAGCTTTCTTT	CASSFAQITEAFF
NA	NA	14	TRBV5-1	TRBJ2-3	TGCGCCAGCAGCTTGACCAGGGGGGAAGATACGCAGTATTTT	CASSLTRGEDTQYF
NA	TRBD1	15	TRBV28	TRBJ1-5	TGTGCCAGTATTCCGGGACAGGGCGGGGTCCAGCCCCAGCATTTT	CASIPGQGGVQPQHF
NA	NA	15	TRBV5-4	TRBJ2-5	TGTGCCAGCAGCTTGGCCGTGGGAGGCCAAGAGACCCAGTACTTC	CASSLAVGGQETQYF
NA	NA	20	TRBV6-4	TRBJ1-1	TGTGCCAGCAGTGACTCATACGGCGGACAGAGAGGGAGCTCTGACACTGAAGCTTTCTTT	CASSDSYGGQRGSSDTEAFF
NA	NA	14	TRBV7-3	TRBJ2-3	TGTGCCAGCAGCCTCGGACTACGCACAGATACGCAGTATTTT	CASSLGLRTDTQYF
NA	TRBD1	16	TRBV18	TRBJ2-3	TGTGCCAGCTCACTAGGGGGACAGGGGGCGCGAGATACGCAGTATTTT	CASSLGGQGARDTQYF
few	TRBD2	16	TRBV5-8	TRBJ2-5	TGTGCCAGCAGCTCTACTCTAGCGGGAAGGTTGGAGACCCAGTACTTC	CASSSTLAGRLETQYF
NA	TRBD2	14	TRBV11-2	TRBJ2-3	TGTGCCAGCAGTCGGACTAGCGTCACAGATACGCAGTATTTT	CASSRTSVTDTQYF
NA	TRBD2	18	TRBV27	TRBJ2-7	TGTGCCAGCAGTCCTGTAACCGGGACTAGCGGATTGACCTACGAGCAGTACTTC	CASSPVTGTSGLTYEQYF
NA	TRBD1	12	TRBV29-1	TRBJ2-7	TGTAGCGGTCGGGACAGGCACCACGAGCAGTACTTC	CSGRDRHHEQYF
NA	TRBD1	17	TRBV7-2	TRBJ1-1	TGTGCCAGCAGCTTCACGACAGGGGGCGTGGGGAACACTGAAGCTTTCTTT	CASSFTTGGVGNTEAFF
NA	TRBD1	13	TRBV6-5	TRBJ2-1	TGTGCCAGCAGTTATCCGGACAGGAATGAGCAGTTCTTC	CASSYPDRNEQFF
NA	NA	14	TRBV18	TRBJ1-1	TGTGCCAGCTCACCCTGGACAGTGAACACTGAAGCTTTCTTT	CASSPWTVNTEAFF
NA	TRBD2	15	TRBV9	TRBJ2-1	TGTGCCAGCAGCGTATTCAGCGGGGGGGCGGATGAGCAGTTCTTC	CASSVFSGGADEQFF
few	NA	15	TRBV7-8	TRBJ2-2	TGTGCCAGCAGCCCATCTTGGGCTGCAGCCGGGGAGCTGTTTTTT	CASSPSWAAAGELFF
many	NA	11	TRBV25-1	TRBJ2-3	TGTGCCATGGGTCCAGGAGATACGCAGTATTTT	CAMGPGDTQYF
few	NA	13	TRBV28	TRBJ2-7	TGTGCCAGCAGTTTACAGGTTCTCTACGAGCAGTACTTC	CASSLQVLYEQYF
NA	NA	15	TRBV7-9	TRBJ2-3	TGTGCCAGCAGCTTAAGCCGGGACTTTACAGATACGCAGTATTTT	CASSLSRDFTDTQYF
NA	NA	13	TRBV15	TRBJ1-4	TGTGCCACCAGCAGAGATCCGAATGAAAAACTGTTTTTT	CATSRDPNEKLFF
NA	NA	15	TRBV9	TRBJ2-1	TGTGCCAGCAGCGGACAGTACAGCTCCTACAATGAGCAGTTCTTC	CASSGQYSSYNEQFF
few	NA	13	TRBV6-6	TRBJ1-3	TGTGCCAGCGGAACTAACTCTGGAAACACCATATATTTT	CASGTNSGNTIYF
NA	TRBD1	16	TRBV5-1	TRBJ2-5	TGCGCCAGCAGCTTGTACAGGGGGAATATACAAGAGACCCAGTACTTC	CASSLYRGNIQETQYF
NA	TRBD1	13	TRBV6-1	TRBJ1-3	TGTGCCAGCATGACAGGGGCTAGAAACACCATATATTTT	CASMTGARNTIYF
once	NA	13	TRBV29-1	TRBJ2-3	TGCAGCGTTGAACGCCAGGGCGCAGATACGCAGTATTTT	CSVERQGADTQYF
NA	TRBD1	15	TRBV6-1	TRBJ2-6	TGTGCCAGCAGTCAGGGACAGGGTCAGGCCAACGTCCTGACTTTC	CASSQGQGQANVLTF
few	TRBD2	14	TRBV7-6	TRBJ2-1	TGTGCCAGCAGCTCCTGGGGAGGGGACAATGAGCAGTTCTTC	CASSSWGGDNEQFF
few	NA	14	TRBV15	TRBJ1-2	TGTGCCACCAGCCCCGAGGGACAAGCCTATGGCTACACCTTC	CATSPEGQAYGYTF
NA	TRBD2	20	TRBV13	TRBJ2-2	TGTGCCAGCAGCTCGCTTAGGGTTGGTAGCGGGGGGCCCGACACCGGGGAGCTGTTTTTT	CASSSLRVGSGGPDTGELFF
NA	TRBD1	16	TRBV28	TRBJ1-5	TGTGCCAGCAGCCCCGGGACAGGGGGCCCCAATCAGCCCCAGCATTTT	CASSPGTGGPNQPQHF
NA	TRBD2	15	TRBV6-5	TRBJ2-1	TGTGCCAGCAGTCAAACTAGCGGCCCCTACAATGAGCAGTTCTTC	CASSQTSGPYNEQFF
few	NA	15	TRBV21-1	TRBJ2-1	TGTGCCAGCAGCAAGTCCCCCGGGGGTCACAATGAGCAGTTCTTC	CASSKSPGGHNEQFF
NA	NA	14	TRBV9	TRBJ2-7	TGTGCCAGCAGCCTAGACAGGTTAGGCTACGAGCAGTACTTC	CASSLDRLGYEQYF
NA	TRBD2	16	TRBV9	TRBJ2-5	TGTGCCAGCAGCGTAGAGGGTAGCGGGTTCCAAGAGACCCAGTACTTC	CASSVEGSGFQETQYF
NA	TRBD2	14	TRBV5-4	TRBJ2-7	TGTGCCAGCAGCCCAAATGAGGGGAGGGACGAGCAGTACTTC	CASSPNEGRDEQYF
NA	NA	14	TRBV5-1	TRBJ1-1	TGCGCCAGCAGCTTGGTACAGCTGAACACTGAAGCTTTCTTT	CASSLVQLNTEAFF
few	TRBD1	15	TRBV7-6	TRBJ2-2	TGTGCCAGCAGCCACCGGGACAGGTTGACCGGGGAGCTGTTTTTT	CASSHRDRLTGELFF
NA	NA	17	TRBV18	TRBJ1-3	TGTGCCAGCTCACCACCGGGGAGGGGGTTCTCTGGAAACACCATATATTTT	CASSPPGRGFSGNTIYF
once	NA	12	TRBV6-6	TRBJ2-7	TGTGCCAGCAGTCAGGGGTCCCTCGAGCAGTACTTC	CASSQGSLEQYF
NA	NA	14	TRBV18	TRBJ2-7	TGTGCCAGCTCACCAATCGACAGCTCCTACGAGCAGTACTTC	CASSPIDSSYEQYF
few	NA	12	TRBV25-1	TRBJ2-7	TGTGCCAGCAGTGGGAGCGGCTACGAGCAGTACTTC	CASSGSGYEQYF
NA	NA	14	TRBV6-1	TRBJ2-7	TGTGCCAGCAGTTTATCCGGACAATCCTACGAGCAGTACTTC	CASSLSGQSYEQYF
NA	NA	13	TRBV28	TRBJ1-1	TGTGCCAGCAGAGGGGAAGGGGGCACTGAAGCTTTCTTT	CASRGEGGTEAFF
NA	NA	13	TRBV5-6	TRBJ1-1	TGTGCCAGCAGCTTGTCCCCGGACAGTGAAGCTTTCTTT	CASSLSPDSEAFF